This T cell receptor beta chain was captured by sequencing in a study of OX40 agonist ivuxolimab in advanced cancers. Study at large: In three patients, partial responses were observed, one with hepatocellular carcinoma and two with cutaneous melanoma.

Data came from immunoSEQ multiplex PCR; TCRdb stores just in-frame clones and leaves some out. The table includes under 85,000 clones, around 86% detected once. Study conclusions and caveats: In CD8+ T cells, expanded clones were on average more numerous than in CD4+.

The CDR3 totals 13 residues. Trimming took 3 bases from V and 10 from J, leaving 15 bases between them. Germline assignment: CDR1 WNHNN and CDR2 SYGVQD (reference sequence). Details on this clone: Its antigen remains unknown.

The sequence was obtained from an adult with an advanced solid tumor such as melanoma, head and neck, liver or kidney cancer. The chain has TRBV10-1 and TRBJ1-1; no definite D call. The specimen was CD4+ or CD8+ T cells sorted from blood, collected in a trial of the OX40 agonist ivuxolimab. Written as DNA, the CDR3 is TGCGCCAGCAGTGACTCTTCTCCTAACAGAGCTTTCTTT. It specifies CASSDSSPNRAFF.